This is a list of T cell receptor beta chains from one sample in a study of OX40 agonist ivuxolimab in advanced cancers. Assay: immunoSEQ multiplex PCR; the TCRdb copy retains only in-frame clones and omits some. The sample lists 65,000 to 95,000 clones; about nine tenths were seen once. Here the sequenced sample was CD4+ or CD8+ T cells sorted from blood, taken in a trial of the OX40 agonist ivuxolimab. Receptors originate from an adult with an advanced solid tumor such as melanoma, head and neck, liver or kidney cancer. Each CDR3 is given with its conserved first and last residue.

>TRBV15
CATSRGGGSSYNEQFF
>TRBV27
CASSILGRMSHGYTF
>TRBV28
CASSPSGSYEQYF
>TRBV19
CASTPLGSMNTEAFF
>TRBV28
CASSFATPNPETQYF
>TRBV7-2
CASSPRGDTYEQYF
>TRBV25-1
CASRLGGDRGAKNSPLHF
>TRBV9
CASSAHSGLAGERPYEQYF
>TRBV2
CASTQSSNQPQHF
>TRBV9
CASSLRTGTDTIYF
>TRBV29-1
CSVEASGRVNTQYF
>TRBV5-6
CASSYPGQSNTGELFF
>TRBV6-1
CASSELGSGEVFF
>TRBV5-1
CASSLEENIQYF
>TRBV6-6
CASSYSRGFYGYTF
>TRBV7-2
CASSLEARRGGGETQYF
>TRBV6-1
CASSGAGTGPQYF
>TRBV5-1
CASSSGQVTYGYTF
>TRBV2
CASSPRTSGYNEQFF
>TRBV9
CASSAIYSPPPTNEQYF
>TRBV2
CASSAKGDRQYF
>TRBV28
CASTTGGYEQYF
>TRBV28
CASSLSGDLGGNTEAFF
>TRBV28
CASSLVGQGGSPLHF
>TRBV6-5
CATMPPGSSYEQYF
>TRBV5-6
CASSLIWDRDNEAFF
>TRBV19
CASSISREVHNEQFF
>TRBV30
CAWSISYEQYF
>TRBV12-5
CASEGGSGKLFF
>TRBV5-1
CASSLSGGFQETQYF
>TRBV19
CASSISGETQYF
>TRBV12-2
CASPGRGLGAEAFF
>TRBV28
CASSLGLAGEYEQYF
>TRBV19
CASSIGGRVTEAFF
>TRBV10-1
CASRGRTGVNTEAFF
>TRBV4-3
CASSQDRALAKNIQYF
>TRBV29-1
CSVSGGLYEQYF
>TRBV7-2
CASSLRTTRYNEQFF
>TRBV19
CASSIDRTVRVQYF
>TRBV27
CASGPTLLAASTDTQYF
>TRBV2
CASRQQSPTGELFF
>TRBV5-4
CASSSPAGTSVYEQYF
>TRBV6-1
CASSEARQGLGKLFF
>TRBV29-1
CSVAGRMNTEAFF
>TRBV2
CASSPLAVTYEQYF
>TRBV5-1
CASSLGLGGDAYEQYF
>TRBV9
CASSIGQGAYEQYF
>TRBV7-3
CASSLRESPYNEQFF
>TRBV11-2
CASRLRGGRIQETQYF
>TRBV11-3
CASSLSHRGQYNEQFF
>TRBV10-3
CAISEGLGGNSPLHF
>TRBV30
CAWRAQGPDTEAFF
>TRBV5-1
CASSLGGTGSDEQYF
>TRBV5-4
CASSSNKQKMNTEAFF
>TRBV30
CAWAGRSNEQYF
>TRBV11-2
CASSPTSLLLGAVREKLFF
>TRBV19
CASSGRTHGNTIYF